A selection of T cell receptor beta chains follows, all from one sample in a study of T cell changes during pregnancy in multiple sclerosis. The protocol was immunoSEQ multiplex PCR, while the TCRdb copy is restricted to in-frame clones and leaves out a portion. Among about 100,000 clones listed, 80% to 95% were seen once. The source was peripheral blood, collected in the first trimester of pregnancy. The receptors were sampled from a female donor with multiple sclerosis, enrolled in a pregnancy study. The CDR3 runs from the conserved cysteine through the conserved F or W. D genes are given only for firm matches. Only part of the rows carry a size: once, few, many, or a class if the clone is expanded.

TRBV5-1	NA	19	TRBJ2-1	NA	TGCGCCAGCAGCCTGGTCCCGGGGGGCGTAAGCACCACCTACAATGAGCAGTTCTTC	CASSLVPGGVSTTYNEQFF
TRBV10-3	NA	15	TRBJ2-7	once	TGTGCCATCAGTGAGCAGGACTTGCCCCCCTACGAGCAGTACTTC	CAISEQDLPPYEQYF
TRBV13	TRBD2	16	TRBJ2-1	NA	TGTGCCAGCAGCGCCCTCACTGGACTAGCGGGAGGCGAGCAGTTCTTC	CASSALTGLAGGEQFF
TRBV9	TRBD2	14	TRBJ2-1	NA	TGTGCCAGCAGTAAGACTAGCTCTAGTCATGAGCAGTTCTTC	CASSKTSSSHEQFF
TRBV28	TRBD1	16	TRBJ2-3	NA	TGTGCCAGCAGTTCTCCAGGGGGCGGGTTCACAGATACGCAGTATTTT	CASSSPGGGFTDTQYF
TRBV4-2	TRBD2	16	TRBJ2-7	NA	TGTGCCAGCAGCCAAGTTCGACCTAGCGGGCCTTCCGAGCAGTACTTC	CASSQVRPSGPSEQYF
TRBV28	TRBD1	13	TRBJ1-2	NA	TGTGCCAGCAGTCGACAGGGGATAGGAGGCTACACCTTC	CASSRQGIGGYTF
TRBV4-3	NA	17	TRBJ2-3	NA	TGCGCCAGCAGCCAAGGTACATCAGCGAGTGGTACAGATACGCAGTATTTT	CASSQGTSASGTDTQYF
TRBV4-3	TRBD1	16	TRBJ1-2	NA	TGCGCCAGCAGCCCGCTCGGGACAGGGGAAGACTATGGCTACACCTTC	CASSPLGTGEDYGYTF
TRBV5-1	NA	14	TRBJ1-2	NA	TGCGCCAGCAGCTTGGATGAACAGAACTATGGCTACACCTTC	CASSLDEQNYGYTF
TRBV10-2	TRBD1	15	TRBJ1-2	NA	TGCGCCAGCAGTGAGGGGACAGGGTACGGGGATGGCTACACCTTC	CASSEGTGYGDGYTF
TRBV19	TRBD1	15	TRBJ2-7	once	TGTGCCAGTAGCTTCCCGGGACAGGGTATTCACGAGCAGTACTTC	CASSFPGQGIHEQYF
TRBV5-5	NA	13	TRBJ2-1	NA	TGTGCCAGCAGCACACTAGCCCGAGATGAGCAGTTCTTC	CASSTLARDEQFF
TRBV28	TRBD1	14	TRBJ1-5	NA	TGTGCCAGCAGTCTGGGACAGGTTTATCAGCCCCAGCATTTT	CASSLGQVYQPQHF
TRBV5-4	NA	18	TRBJ1-1	NA	TGTGCCAGCAGCCCTACTTCGGGAGGTGGGCTATGGGGCACTGAAGCTTTCTTT	CASSPTSGGGLWGTEAFF
TRBV2	TRBD2	18	TRBJ2-3	NA	TGTGCCAGCAGTGAAAGGCTAGCGGGACGCACTAGCACAGATACGCAGTATTTT	CASSERLAGRTSTDTQYF
TRBV7-3	NA	14	TRBJ2-2	NA	TGTGCCAGCAGCTTAGGCTCGAACACCGGGGAGCTGTTTTTT	CASSLGSNTGELFF
TRBV29-1	TRBD2	13	TRBJ2-2	NA	TGCAGCGTCGCGGGGGGGAACACCGGGGAGCTGTTTTTT	CSVAGGNTGELFF
TRBV28	TRBD1	16	TRBJ2-7	NA	TGTGCCAGCAGTTTCTCCCCGGGACAGGGTAGTTACGAGCAGTACTTC	CASSFSPGQGSYEQYF
TRBV27	TRBD2	15	TRBJ2-1	NA	TGTGCCAGCAGTTACTTAGCGGGAGGGCCCGATGAGCAGTTCTTC	CASSYLAGGPDEQFF
TRBV5-4	NA	14	TRBJ1-1	NA	TGTGCCAGCAGCTTGAGGGAGGTGAACACTGAAGCTTTCTTT	CASSLREVNTEAFF
TRBV2	NA	14	TRBJ2-7	NA	TGTGCCAGCAGTGCGACCGGGACAAACCACGGGCAGTACTTC	CASSATGTNHGQYF
TRBV29-1	NA	15	TRBJ2-1	NA	TGCAGCGTTGGGGCTGACAGGTTGGAGACAAGAGAGCAGTTCTTC	CSVGADRLETREQFF
TRBV25-1	TRBD2	15	TRBJ2-1	NA	TGTGCCAGCAGTGATGGACTAGCGGAAGACAATGAGCAGTTCTTC	CASSDGLAEDNEQFF
TRBV7-9	NA	13	TRBJ2-3	NA	TGTGCCAGCATGATAACTAGCACAGATACGCAGTATTTT	CASMITSTDTQYF
TRBV28	NA	16	TRBJ1-4	NA	TGTGCCAGCAGCTACCAGGACGGAGGGGCTCGTGAAAAACTGTTTTTT	CASSYQDGGAREKLFF
TRBV5-6	TRBD1	16	TRBJ2-7	NA	TGTGCCAGCAGCTTGGCAGGGAGACAGGGGGGATACGAGCAGTACTTC	CASSLAGRQGGYEQYF
TRBV6-1	TRBD1	15	TRBJ2-7	NA	TGTGCCAGCAGCCGCACGGGGACAGGGGGACAAGAGCAGTACTTC	CASSRTGTGGQEQYF
TRBV7-2	TRBD1	14	TRBJ1-1	NA	TGTGCCAGCAGCTACGGACAGGGGAACACTGAAGCTTTCTTT	CASSYGQGNTEAFF
TRBV28	NA	13	TRBJ2-7	NA	TGTGCCAGCTATAACGCGGGATCCTACGAGCAGTACTTC	CASYNAGSYEQYF
TRBV5-1	TRBD2	16	TRBJ2-5	NA	TGCGCCAGCAGCTTGGGTGGAGCGGGAGGGCCGGAGACCCAGTACTTC	CASSLGGAGGPETQYF
TRBV27	NA	14	TRBJ2-3	once	TGTGCCAGCAGTTTAGCGGGGCACACAGATACGCAGTATTTT	CASSLAGHTDTQYF
TRBV11-1	TRBD1	16	TRBJ2-7	NA	TGTGCCAGCAGCCCCTACAGGGGCTTAATCTCCTACGAGCAGTACTTC	CASSPYRGLISYEQYF
TRBV18	NA	18	TRBJ2-6	NA	TGTGCCAGCTCACCACTGATTTCGGAAAGCGCCGGGGCCAACGTCCTGACTTTC	CASSPLISESAGANVLTF
TRBV5-1	TRBD1	16	TRBJ2-3	NA	TGCGCCAGCAGCTTGGGACAGGGTATGGGCACAGATACGCAGTATTTT	CASSLGQGMGTDTQYF
TRBV7-8	TRBD1	16	TRBJ2-7	NA	TGTGCCAGCAGCCTGATACAAGGGGGCTCCCGGTACGAGCAGTACTTC	CASSLIQGGSRYEQYF
TRBV19	NA	13	TRBJ1-4	NA	TGTGCCAGTAGTTCGCGGGGAGACGAAAAACTGTTTTTT	CASSSRGDEKLFF
TRBV7-6	TRBD1	16	TRBJ2-3	once	TGTGCCAGCAGCTTAGGAGGGGGCATGGGCACAGATACGCAGTATTTT	CASSLGGGMGTDTQYF
TRBV11-2	TRBD1	14	TRBJ2-2	NA	TGTGCCACGGCGCCAAACAGGGGACCCGGGGAGCTGTTTTTT	CATAPNRGPGELFF
TRBV25-1	NA	11	TRBJ2-7	NA	TGTGCCAGCAGACCGGGTTACGAGCAGTACTTC	CASRPGYEQYF
TRBV4-3	NA	17	TRBJ2-5	NA	TGCGCCAGCAGCCCTCACCAAGGGGGAAGGAGAGTAGAGACCCAGTACTTC	CASSPHQGGRRVETQYF
TRBV7-2	TRBD1	14	TRBJ2-3	NA	TGTGCCAGCAAGACAGGGGGCGGTACAGATACGCAGTATTTT	CASKTGGGTDTQYF
TRBV19	NA	13	TRBJ1-1	NA	TGTGCCAGTTCGGTGGCCCCGGGCACTGAAGCTTTCTTT	CASSVAPGTEAFF
TRBV11-2	NA	15	TRBJ2-4	once	TGTGCCAGCAGCGCCCCGGGGACTTCCAAAAACATTCAGTACTTC	CASSAPGTSKNIQYF
TRBV10-3	NA	13	TRBJ1-1	NA	TGTGCCACCCAAGACAGGCCGGACACTGAAGCTTTCTTT	CATQDRPDTEAFF
TRBV20-1	NA	11	TRBJ2-3	NA	TGCAGTGCTATGGCAGCAGATACGCAGTATTTT	CSAMAADTQYF
TRBV21-1	NA	19	TRBJ1-5	NA	TGTGCCAGCAGCAAAGGAGGGGGACAGCTCCCCTATAGCAATCAGCCCCAGCATTTT	CASSKGGGQLPYSNQPQHF
TRBV19	NA	14	TRBJ2-7	NA	TGTGCCAGTAGCCAACGGACTCCGTCCTACGAGCAGTACTTC	CASSQRTPSYEQYF
TRBV28	TRBD2	15	TRBJ2-1	once	TGTGCCAGCATCCTGGGCGGGAGGGCCTACAATGAGCAGTTCTTC	CASILGGRAYNEQFF
TRBV6-1	NA	12	TRBJ1-5	NA	TGTGCCAGCGGACTAGCCGCTTTGCCCCAGCATTTT	CASGLAALPQHF